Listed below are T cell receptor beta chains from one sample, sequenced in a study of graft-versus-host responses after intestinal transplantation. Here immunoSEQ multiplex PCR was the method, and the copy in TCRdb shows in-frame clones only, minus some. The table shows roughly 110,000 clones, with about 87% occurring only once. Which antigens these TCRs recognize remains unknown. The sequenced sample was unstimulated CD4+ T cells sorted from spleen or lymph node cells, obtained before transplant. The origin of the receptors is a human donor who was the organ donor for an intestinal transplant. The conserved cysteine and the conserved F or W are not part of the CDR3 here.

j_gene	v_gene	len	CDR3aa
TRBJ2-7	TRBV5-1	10	ASSSVSYEQY
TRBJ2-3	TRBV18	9	ASSPGREQY
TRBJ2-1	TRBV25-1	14	ASSELETLSYNEQF
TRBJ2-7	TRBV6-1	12	ASSVGTVSYEQY
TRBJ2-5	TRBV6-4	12	ASSDSKGRVTQY
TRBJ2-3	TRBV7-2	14	ASSLRRGPVTDTQY
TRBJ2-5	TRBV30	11	AWNRGLQETQY
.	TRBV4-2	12	ASSAGLAGVEQY
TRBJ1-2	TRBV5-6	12	ASSVGQGYHGYT
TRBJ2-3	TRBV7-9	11	ASSLASTDTQY
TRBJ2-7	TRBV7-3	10	ASSFEWYEQY
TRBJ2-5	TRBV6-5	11	ARWGGEIETQY
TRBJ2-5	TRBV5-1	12	ASSSNGGLETQY
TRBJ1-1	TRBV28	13	ASSSGGNLDTEAF
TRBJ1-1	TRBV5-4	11	ASSVDKNTEAF
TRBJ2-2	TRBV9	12	ASSARASAGELF